Given below is one TCR beta chain in context. Original handling: Amplification from reference gene primers served as the basis for estimated nucleated cell counts. The table came from immunoSEQ multiplex PCR; TCRdb's copy has only in-frame clones and leaves some out. V, J and clone size derive from that table, while D and trimming were established from the DNA sequence. The table has about 130,000 clones, more than 70% seen once. Unmatched junction bases numbered 0, after V lost 4 bases and J lost 2 bases. CDR1 is KGHSH and CDR2 is LQKENI in the germline V gene. This CDR3 region has 14 residues. This sample stems from a study of blood T cell repertoires in COVID-19. Study context: Collection of acute and convalescent COVID-19 samples took place in the United States, Italy and Spain. PBMCs, B-cell-depleted T cells, or T cells provided the cDNA or gDNA that made up the material.

The sequence was obtained from a woman aged 25 to 39 who had recovered from COVID-19. The gene calls are TRBV18 and TRBJ2-1; 9 bases are a match to TRBD2. Sequencing was carried out using peripheral blood. The CDR3 coding sequence is TGTGCCAGCTCACTAGCGGGGGCCTACAATGAGCAGTTCTTC. Translating gives CASSLAGAYNEQFF.